These 25 T cell receptor beta chains were all obtained from the same sample, sequenced in a study of blood T cells in healthy people across ages. A J-beta primer mix and a sample-barcoded 5' primer were used in a second PCR of about 7 to 11 cycles. Each CDR3 protein is one row after TCRdb ran MiXCR on the 5' RACE reads. The repertoire holds hundreds of thousands of distinct CDR3 sequences, with around 45% as singletons. The sample consisted of blood. The receptors come from a woman aged 55-70 years in good health.

On this clonotype: The junction departs from the called germline gene at one end, perhaps through a read error. The J gene is TRBJ2-4, the V gene TRBV20-1; D is uncertain. This CDR3 is 13 amino acids long. Germline V CDR1 and CDR2: DFQATT, SNEGSKA (reference sequence). DNA for the CDR3: TGCAGTGCTGGAGAGCTAGCCAAAAACATTCAGTACTTC. Translation gives CSAGELAKNIQYF.

The chain links TRBV27 to TRBJ2-6; D gene uncertain. The length of the CDR3 is 16 residues. In germline, CDR1 is MNHEY, CDR2 SMNVEV (reference sequence). V lost 8 bases and J 5 bases, leaving 19 bases between the germline ends. The CDR3 nucleotides are TGTGCCAGCGCTGGGTGGCCGTTAGGTTGGGCCAACGTCCTGACTTTC. This gives the protein CASAGWPLGWANVLTF. Full variable domain (missing parts from reference TRBV27 and TRBJ2-6): EAQVTQNPRYLITVTGKKLTVTCSQNMNHEYMSWYRQDPGLGLRQIYYSMNVEVTDKGDVPEGYKVSRKEKRNFPLILESPSPNQTSLYFCASAGWPLGWANVLTFGAGSRLTVL.

Notes on this clonotype: An end of the junction does not agree with germline; a read error may underlie this. The chain carries TRBV29-1 and TRBJ2-3; D uncertain. The V gene's germline CDR1 is SQVTM and CDR2 ANQGSEA. This CDR3 is 12 amino acids long. The CDR3 region is CSVATFTDTRYF. CDR3 nucleotides: TGCAGCGTTGCCACTTTCACAGATACGCGGTATTTT.

J is TRBJ2-1 and V is TRBV5-1, with a weak D call TRBD1 (6 bases). CDR1 is SGHRS and CDR2 is YFSETQ in the germline V gene. Trimming cost V 0 bases and J 1 base, with 14 bases left between them. There are 17 residues in the CDR3. CDR3 nucleotide sequence: TGCGCCAGCAGCTTGGACGCCGACAGGCGATCCTACAATGAGCAGTTCTTC. Translated, it gives CASSLDADRRSYNEQFF.

In its sample, this clonotype was seen a few times. The genes are TRBV10-3 and TRBJ2-1, with 13 bases identical to TRBD2. The germline gives CDR1 ENHRY, CDR2 SYGVKD. CDR3 length equals 17 residues. Trimming took 5 bases from V and 4 from J; bases not matched to a gene: 8. The CDR3 loop is CAISPTSGRGDYNEQFF. The CDR3 DNA sequence: TGTGCCATCAGTCCTACTAGCGGGAGGGGGGATTACAATGAGCAGTTCTTC.

This clonotype was recorded a few times. The genes are TRBV7-2 and TRBJ1-2; the D is unclear. V lost 5 bases, J lost 3 bases, and 13 bases lay in between. The germline V gene has CDR1 SGHTA and CDR2 FQGNSA. This CDR3 is 14 amino acids long. The CDR3 nucleotides read TGTGCCAGCAGCCTTGGGATCCACGACTATGGCTACACCTTC. It translates to CASSLGIHDYGYTF.

Points on this clonotype: The junction departs from germline at one end; a sequencing error may be responsible. V is TRBV6-1 and J is TRBJ2-2; 9 nucleotides line up with TRBD1. The germline gives CDR1 MNHNS, CDR2 SASEGT. There are 15 residues in the CDR3. Written as DNA, the CDR3 is TGTGCCAGCAGTGGAAAGGACAGGGGCCCCGGGGGGCTGTTTTTT. This encodes CASSGKDRGPGGLFF.

This clonotype has just one count. This chain joins TRBV24-1 and TRBJ2-1; D not resolved. Germline CDR1 is KGHDR and CDR2 is SFDVKD. The CDR3 totals 15 residues. V dropped 1 base and J dropped 2 bases, with 8 bases sitting between them. The CDR3 DNA sequence: TGTGCCACCAGTGATTTTAGGGCCGCCTACAATGAGCAGTTCTTC. Protein product: CATSDFRAAYNEQFF.

This clonotype occurred a few times. V gene TRBV4-3 combines with J gene TRBJ2-7; D is possibly TRBD1 (6 bases). The CDR3 spans 14 residues. Trimming took 0 bases from V and 6 from J, leaving 12 bases between them. Germline V CDR1 and CDR2: LGHNA, YSLEER. CDR3 sequence reads: CASSQDSGVGEQYF. CDR3 DNA: TGCGCCAGCAGCCAAGATTCAGGGGTCGGCGAGCAGTACTTC.

This clonotype has just one count. One junction end does not reproduce the germline sequence, and a read error may be involved. The chain joins TRBV27 to TRBJ2-2; D might be TRBD2 (5 bases). The CDR3 extends over 16 amino acids. Germline lookup yields CDR1 MNHEY and CDR2 SMNVEV (reference sequence). CDR3 in DNA: TGTGCCAGCAGTTTACCACCTAGTTATAGTTCCGGGGAACTGTTTTTT. Amino acid sequence: CASSLPPSYSSGELFF.

The chain employs TRBV4-2 and TRBJ1-5; D possibly corresponds to TRBD1 (6 bases). Trimming removed 0 bases at V and 6 bases at J, with 27 bases between. Germline V CDR1 and CDR2: LGHNA, YNFKEQ. The CDR3 loop spans 20 amino acids. The CDR3 loop is CASSQDKGLWGPYLGQPQHF. The DNA of the CDR3 is TGTGCCAGCAGCCAAGATAAGGGCTTGTGGGGGCCTTACCTAGGTCAGCCCCAGCATTTT.

This clonotype was recorded only once. The CDR3 spells CASSLGPPDRGQGNEQYF. CDR3 nucleotide sequence: TGTGCCAGCAGCTTGGGCCCCCCGGACAGGGGGCAGGGCAATGAGCAGTACTTC. The chain recombines TRBV7-2 with TRBJ2-5; 11 nucleotides match TRBD1. This CDR3 spans 18 amino acids. Germline V lookup: CDR1 SGHTA, CDR2 FQGNSA. J lost 11 bases, V lost 3 bases, and 20 bases had no gene match. Filled out from reference TRBV7-2 and TRBJ2-5, the complete variable domain reads GAGVSQSPSNKVTEKGKDVELRCDPISGHTALYWYRQSLGQGLEFLIYFQGNSAPDKSGLPSDRFSAERTGGSVSTLTIQRTQQEDSAVYLCASSLGPPDRGQGNEQYFGPGTRLLVL.

The V call is TRBV4-3, the J call TRBJ2-3; the D call may be TRBD1 or TRBD2 (6 bases each). Germline loops: CDR1 LGHNA, CDR2 YSLEER. This CDR3 has 19 amino acids. The V and J ends lost 0 bases and 5 bases respectively, with 24 bases between them. CDR3 DNA: TGCGCCAGCAGCCAAGATTTGGCCCTTAGGGGGGTCCGAGGAGATACGCAGTATTTT. This translates into CASSQDLALRGVRGDTQYF.

This clonotype was detected only a few times. This chain joins TRBV11-2 and TRBJ2-5, with D perhaps being TRBD1 or TRBD2 (5 bases each). The DNA end favors TRBJ2-7, so the J call may be wrong. This CDR3 spans 15 amino acids. Germline-derived CDR1 and CDR2 are SGHAT and FQNNGV. The CDR3 here is CASSLVDGAGYEQYF. As DNA, the CDR3 is TGTGCCAGCAGCTTAGTTGATGGGGCGGGTTACGAGCAGTACTTC.

To note about this clonotype: The final CDR3 position lacks the conserved phenylalanine or tryptophan, pointing to a likely read error. This rearrangement joins TRBV5-1 to TRBJ2-1; D ambiguous. Per the germline V gene, CDR1 is SGHRS and CDR2 is YFSETQ. The CDR3 is made up of 15 amino acids. V lost 0 bases to trimming and J lost 9 bases, with 16 bases between them. The CDR3 region is CASSLGLHPGREQFL. The CDR3 DNA reads TGCGCCAGCAGCTTGGGGCTACATCCCGGGCGTGAGCAGTTCTTA.

The rearrangement links TRBV20-1 to TRBJ2-1, with D maybe TRBD2 (6 bases). Trimming took off 2 bases at V and 13 bases at J, with 18 bases between the two ends. Germline loops: CDR1 DFQATT, CDR2 SNEGSKA (reference sequence). The CDR3 has 13 residues. In DNA, the CDR3 is TGCAGTGCTAGAAGGCCGGGAGCAGAGACCCAGTTCTTC. It codes for CSARRPGAETQFF.

The rearrangement uses TRBV28 and TRBJ1-5, with a tentative D call TRBD1 (6 bases). Germline loops: CDR1 MDHEN, CDR2 SYDVKM. V was clipped by 3 bases and J by 0 bases, with 12 bases between them. The CDR3 is made up of 16 amino acids. This CDR3 is CASSLSGAYSNQPQHF. The DNA for the CDR3 is TGTGCCAGCAGTTTGTCAGGGGCCTATAGCAATCAGCCCCAGCATTTT.

In regard to this clonotype: No conserved phenylalanine or tryptophan ends this CDR3, so it is likely a read error. The chain carries TRBV5-1 and TRBJ1-5; D gene ambiguous. Trimming cost V 3 bases and J 3 bases, with 7 bases left between them. CDR3 length equals 13 residues. The germline CDR1 and CDR2 sequences are SGHRS and YFSETQ. CDR3 loop: CASSSDVNQPQHL. CDR3 in DNA: TGCGCCAGCAGCTCGGACGTCAATCAGCCCCAGCATTTG.

This clonotype was counted between two and nine times. The rearrangement uses TRBV6-6 and TRBJ2-7; D may match TRBD1 or TRBD2 (6 bases each). Trimming took 6 bases from V and 3 from J, leaving 12 bases between them. This CDR3 spans 13 amino acids. CDR1 is MNHNY and CDR2 is SVGAGI in the germline V gene (reference sequence). Here the CDR3 DNA reads TGTGCCAGCAGGGAGGGGGGAGTCTACGAGCAGTACTTC. Residues: CASREGGVYEQYF.

The table lists this clonotype with a few counts. This may be a read error: a much more frequent sequence differs by one nucleotide. This chain links TRBV7-9 with TRBJ2-5, with D uncertain. This CDR3 is 16 amino acids long. The V and J ends lost 2 bases and 11 bases respectively, with 24 bases between them. CDR1 SEHNR and CDR2 FQNEAQ come from the germline V gene (reference sequence). CDR3 sequence: CASSLSRVSYYNEQYF. As DNA, the CDR3 is TGTGCCAGCAGCTTAAGCAGAGTTTCATACTACAATGAGCAGTACTTC.

V and J are TRBV20-1 and TRBJ2-7, with no clear D. The better agreement between TRBJ2-5 and the DNA end casts doubt on the J call. This CDR3 comprises 14 residues. Germline CDR1 and CDR2: DFQATT and SNEGSKA (reference sequence). The CDR3 region has the DNA TGCAGTGCTAGTGTACGGGCCAAGAGGGAGACCCAGTACTTC. Amino acids: CSASVRAKRETQYF.

Worth noting for this clonotype: A much larger clone sits a single nucleotide away, making a read error possible. The chain couples TRBV6-2 or TRBV6-3 to TRBJ2-7; D uncertain. V lost 5 bases, J lost 2 bases, and 4 bases lay in between. Germline CDR1 reads MNHEY; CDR2 reads SVGEGT. There are 11 residues in the CDR3. CDR3 protein: CASSRPYEQYF. The CDR3 DNA follows: TGTGCCAGCAGTCGACCCTACGAGCAGTACTTC.

This clonotype was counted a few times. The genes are TRBV24-1 and TRBJ2-1; 15 bases line up with TRBD2. The CDR3 covers 16 residues. Germline CDR1 and CDR2: KGHDR and SFDVKD. The V and J ends lost 3 bases and 9 bases, in that order; junction bases with no gene match: 5. This CDR3 is CATSDTGLAGGSEQFF. CDR3 sequence (DNA): TGTGCCACCAGTGATACCGGACTAGCGGGAGGGAGTGAGCAGTTCTTC.

This rearrangement joins TRBV20-1 to TRBJ2-3; D is ambiguous. CDR1 and CDR2 (germline): DFQATT, SNEGSKA (reference sequence). V was cut by 4 bases and J by 2 bases, with 13 bases left in between. This CDR3 has 14 amino acids. In DNA form, the CDR3 reads TGCAGTGCTACTCAAGACGGCTTCACAGATACGCAGTATTTT. It encodes CSATQDGFTDTQYF.

This clonotype was detected only a few times. This rearrangement joins TRBV7-2 to TRBJ2-4; tentatively, D is TRBD1 or TRBD2 (5 bases each). V lost 6 bases to trimming and J lost 7 bases, with 16 bases between them. Germline V gives CDR1 SGHTA, CDR2 FQGNSA. CDR3 length: 14 amino acids. The CDR3 region has the DNA TGTGCCAGCAGGGCCGGGACCAACTCCAACATTCAGTACTTC. The encoded protein is CASRAGTNSNIQYF.